This TCR beta chain was sequenced for a study of graft-versus-host responses after intestinal transplantation. The study's findings and limits: Graft-donor T cell macrochimerism coincided with high graft-versus-host to host-versus-graft clonal ratios in allografts.

For this clone: Its antigen is unknown.

Germline V gene lookup returns CDR1 SGHDT and CDR2 YYEEEE. The CDR3 spans 14 residues. V shed 2 bases, J shed 9 bases, and the junction held 5 bases outside the gene matches. Only in-frame clones appear in the TCRdb table, and some are missing; sequencing was by immunoSEQ multiplex PCR. The data contain about 110,000 clones, roughly 93% of them singletons. This material consisted of unstimulated CD8+ T cells sorted from spleen or lymph node cells, taken before intestinal transplant. This TCR was recovered from a human donor who received an intestinal transplant. The chain carries TRBV5-6 and TRBJ2-7; 13 nucleotides agree with TRBD2. CDR3 region: CASSFGTSGTGQYF. CDR3 nucleotides: TGTGCCAGCAGCTTCGGGACTAGCGGGACCGGGCAGTACTTC. Full variable domain (missing parts from reference TRBV5-6 and TRBJ2-7): DAGVTQSPTHLIKTRGQQVTLRCSPKSGHDTVSWYQQALGQGPQFIFQYYEEEERQRGNFPDRFSGHQFPNYSSELNVNALLLGDSALYLCASSFGTSGTGQYFGPGTRLTVT.